These T cell receptor beta chains were read from a single sample in a study of blood T cell repertoires in COVID-19. Only in-frame clones appear in the TCRdb table, and some are missing; sequencing was by immunoSEQ multiplex PCR. There are hundreds of thousands of clones in the sample; approximately 90% occur only once, and approximately 1.2% lies in the top ten. The sample taken for sequencing was PBMCs or T cells enriched from blood (not recorded which). The receptors here all came from a man aged 25-40 years who had recovered from COVID-19. CDR3s include the opening cysteine and the closing phenylalanine or tryptophan. The D gene is left open where the match is weak. Expanded clones get a size class; other rows say once, few or many, or leave the size out.

>NA|TRBJ2-1|TRBV14|TRBD2
TGTGCCAGCAGCCATGGGACTAGCGGGAGTTTCCTCAATGAGCAGTTCTTC
CASSHGTSGSFLNEQFF
>NA|TRBJ2-7|TRBV4-1|TRBD1
TGCGCCAGCAGCCAAGCCGGGACAGGGGACGAGCAGTACTTC
CASSQAGTGDEQYF
>NA|TRBJ2-7|TRBV13|TRBD2
TGTGCCAGCAGCAGAACTAGCGGGGGCTTTGGCGAGCAGTACTTC
CASSRTSGGFGEQYF
>NA|TRBJ2-1|TRBV28|TRBD1
TGTGCCAGCACCCGGACAGGGGGGAACAATGAGCAGTTCTTC
CASTRTGGNNEQFF
>NA|TRBJ2-1|TRBV7-9|NA
TGTGCCAGCAGCTTAGCAAGGGGTCGGGGGGCGGACTACAATGAGCAGTTCTTC
CASSLARGRGADYNEQFF
>NA|TRBJ2-4|TRBV5-1|TRBD2
TGCGCCAGCAGCAGACTAGCGGGAGGGCCGGCTGCCAAAAACATTCAGTACTTC
CASSRLAGGPAAKNIQYF
>NA|TRBJ2-2|TRBV2|NA
TGTGCCAGCAGTGGACGGACCCTCGCGGGGTTCTCGGAGCTGTTTTTT
CASSGRTLAGFSELFF
>NA|TRBJ1-2|TRBV18|TRBD1
TGTGCCAGCTCAATTCGGGCTCAGGGGGATTTCGGAGGCTACACCTTC
CASSIRAQGDFGGYTF
>few|TRBJ2-1|TRBV5-1|TRBD1
TGCGCCAGCAGTCGACAGGGTTCCGAAGAGCAGTTCTTC
CASSRQGSEEQFF
>NA|TRBJ2-7|TRBV14|NA
TGTGCCAGCAGCACCTGGCCTGGAGGCGAGCAGTACTTC
CASSTWPGGEQYF
>NA|TRBJ2-6|TRBV19|TRBD1
TGTGCCAGTAGTATAGGGGTAGGGGGCGCGTCTGGGGCCAACGTCCTGACTTTC
CASSIGVGGASGANVLTF
>NA|TRBJ1-2|TRBV28|TRBD1
TGTGCCAGTACAGGGGGCCACTATGGCTACACCTTC
CASTGGHYGYTF
>NA|TRBJ2-5|TRBV7-2|NA
TGTGCCAGCAGCTTAGGGGGCTCACAGACCCAGTACTTC
CASSLGGSQTQYF
>NA|TRBJ2-2|TRBV2|TRBD1
TGTGCCAGCAGTGCTTGGCAGGGGGCCACCGGGGAGCTGTTTTTT
CASSAWQGATGELFF
>NA|TRBJ1-2|TRBV7-8|NA
TGTGCCAGCAGCGGGACGGCGGGGGGTGGCTACACCTTC
CASSGTAGGGYTF
>NA|TRBJ1-4|TRBV5-1|NA
TGCGCCAGCAGCTTGGGACAGTACGCTGAAAAACTGTTTTTT
CASSLGQYAEKLFF
>NA|TRBJ2-1|TRBV5-1|TRBD1
TGCGCCAGCAGCTGGGACAGGGGGCCTTATGAGCAGTTCTTC
CASSWDRGPYEQFF
>NA|TRBJ1-1|TRBV12-3/TRBV12-4|NA
TGTGCCAGCAGCCACATGGGGGGTAAAGCTTTCTTT
CASSHMGGKAFF
>NA|TRBJ1-1|TRBV3-1/TRBV3-2|TRBD1
TGTGCCAGCAGCCCTAGGACAGGGCTGAACACTGAAGCTTTCTTT
CASSPRTGLNTEAFF
>NA|TRBJ1-1|TRBV19|NA
TGTGCCAGTCGGGTTGTGGGGAACACTGAAGCTTTCTTT
CASRVVGNTEAFF
>NA|TRBJ2-2|TRBV13|TRBD2
TGTGCCAGCAGCCCCGGACTAGGTAGCTGGGAGCTGTTTTTT
CASSPGLGSWELFF
>once|TRBJ2-7|TRBV30|TRBD1
TGTGCCTGGAGTGTACTGGACAGGGCTGTTCCCGAGCAGTACTTC
CAWSVLDRAVPEQYF
>once|TRBJ2-5|TRBV11-2|TRBD2
TGTGCCAGCAGCTTAGACCGGACTAGTCTTTTCCAAGAGACCCAGTACTTC
CASSLDRTSLFQETQYF
>NA|TRBJ1-5|TRBV7-2|NA
TGTGCCAGCAGCTTAGGCGCGGCGAATAATCAGCCCCAGCATTTT
CASSLGAANNQPQHF
>NA|TRBJ2-1|TRBV7-8|NA
TGTGCCAGCAGCTTACCGAGTGCCGATGAGCAGTTCTTC
CASSLPSADEQFF
>once|TRBJ2-5|TRBV18|NA
TGTGCCAGCTCACCGCGGGAAGAGACCCAGTACTTC
CASSPREETQYF
>NA|TRBJ2-5|TRBV29-1|NA
TGCAGCGCCAGCGGGTTCGGCGAGACCCAGTACTTC
CSASGFGETQYF
>NA|TRBJ2-6|TRBV28|TRBD1
TGTGCCAGCGTACCAGGGGGCGCGGGGGCCAACGTCCTGACTTTC
CASVPGGAGANVLTF
>NA|TRBJ2-3|TRBV9|TRBD2
TGTGCCAGCGGACTAGACGGAGATACGCAGTATTTT
CASGLDGDTQYF
>NA|TRBJ2-2|TRBV19|TRBD1
TGTGCCAGTAGTATGCCGGGACAGGGATCCGGGGAGCTGTTTTTT
CASSMPGQGSGELFF
>NA|TRBJ1-3|TRBV18|TRBD1
TGTGCCAGCTCACCAGTGGGGACAGGGGGCGTTGGAAACACCATATATTTT
CASSPVGTGGVGNTIYF
>NA|TRBJ2-1|TRBV3-1/TRBV3-2|NA
TGTGCCAGCAGCCTATTGGCGGGGGCCAGCAATGAGCAGTTCTTC
CASSLLAGASNEQFF
>NA|TRBJ1-2|TRBV5-1|NA
TGCGCCAGCAGCCACGATGGACAGCCTAACTATGGCTACACCTTC
CASSHDGQPNYGYTF
>NA|TRBJ2-3|TRBV28|TRBD1
TGTGCCAGCAGTTCCCCAGGGGGTTTGGGAGTGGATACGCAGTATTTT
CASSSPGGLGVDTQYF
>NA|TRBJ1-5|TRBV28|TRBD1
TGTGCCAGCAGTTTACAGGGGGGTGGCAATCAGCCCCAGCATTTT
CASSLQGGGNQPQHF
>NA|TRBJ2-2|TRBV24-1|NA
TGTGCCACCAGTGATCCACAGAGGAACACCGGGGAGCTGTTTTTT
CATSDPQRNTGELFF
>few|TRBJ2-7|TRBV5-1|NA
TGCGCCAGCAGCGACGACCCGACAACCACCTACGAGCAGTACTTC
CASSDDPTTTYEQYF
>NA|TRBJ1-6|TRBV10-3|TRBD1
TGTGCCATCAGGGAACCCGGGACAGATAATTCACCCCTCCACTTT
CAIREPGTDNSPLHF
>few|TRBJ1-5|TRBV27|TRBD1
TGTGCCAGCAGTAGCCGACCCGGGACAGGATCCCTTAGCAATCAGCCCCAGCATTTT
CASSSRPGTGSLSNQPQHF
>NA|TRBJ2-1|TRBV6-4|TRBD2
TGTGCCAGCAGTGCCCCTAGCGGGAGGAGTTCCTACAATGAGCAGTTCTTC
CASSAPSGRSSYNEQFF
>NA|TRBJ1-2|TRBV3-1/TRBV3-2|NA
TGTGCCAGCAGCCAAGATACAGGGCCAGGTGGCTACACCTTC
CASSQDTGPGGYTF
>NA|TRBJ1-2|TRBV12-3/TRBV12-4|NA
TGTGCCAGCACCCGTGGCCCGGGGGGCTACACCTTC
CASTRGPGGYTF
>NA|TRBJ2-3|TRBV13|NA
TGTGCCAGCAGCCCGAGGAGCAGGGGAAGAGATACGCAGTATTTT
CASSPRSRGRDTQYF
>NA|TRBJ2-7|TRBV6-4|TRBD1
TGTGCCAGCATCCGGGACAGGGGGCTCCCGTTAGAGTACTTC
CASIRDRGLPLEYF
>NA|TRBJ2-7|TRBV12-3/TRBV12-4|NA
TGTGCCAGCAGGCTACGGAGATACGAGCAGTACTTC
CASRLRRYEQYF
>NA|TRBJ2-1|TRBV7-3|TRBD2
TGTGCCAGCAGCCCCGGGACTAGCGGGCCCCAGGGCGATGAGCAGTTCTTC
CASSPGTSGPQGDEQFF
>NA|TRBJ2-5|TRBV6-8|NA
TGTGCCAGCAGAGAGACTAGTAGACAAGAGACCCAGTACTTC
CASRETSRQETQYF
>NA|TRBJ2-1|TRBV2|TRBD2
TGTGCCAGCAGGCCGGGACTAGCGTTGACCGATGAGCAGTTCTTC
CASRPGLALTDEQFF
>NA|TRBJ2-7|TRBV12-3/TRBV12-4|NA
TGTGCCAGCAGTTGGGACGGGGGCTACGAGCAGTACTTC
CASSWDGGYEQYF
>once|TRBJ2-5|TRBV10-3|TRBD2
TGTGCCATCAGGGGACTAGCGTCGCAAGAGACCCAGTACTTC
CAIRGLASQETQYF
>NA|TRBJ2-6|TRBV7-3|TRBD1
TGTGCCAGCAGCAATACCGGGACAGTGCCCTCTGGGGCCAACGTCCTGACTTTC
CASSNTGTVPSGANVLTF
>NA|TRBJ2-7|TRBV10-3|TRBD1
TGTGCCATCAGTGAGTCGCCGGGACAGGGGTCTAACGAGCAGTACTTC
CAISESPGQGSNEQYF
>NA|TRBJ2-5|TRBV18|NA
TGTGCCAGCAGCGAGGGCGGAAGCCAGTACTTC
CASSEGGSQYF
>once|TRBJ1-2|TRBV7-6|NA
TGTGCCAGCAGCTCCCACCTCGCAAACGAAGGGAGGGGAGGCTATGGCTACACCTTC
CASSSHLANEGRGGYGYTF